These 14 T cell receptor beta chains originate from one sample sequenced in a study of blood T cell repertoires in COVID-19. TCRdb's table, derived via immunoSEQ multiplex PCR, lists solely in-frame clones and lacks some. The sample shows a few hundred thousand clones, over 75% of them seen only once. The sequenced material came from PBMCs or T cells enriched from blood (not recorded which). These receptors were obtained from a middle-aged man who had recovered from COVID-19.

The chain carries TRBV5-8 and TRBJ1-2; 8 positions match TRBD1. The CDR3 runs to 14 residues. The V and J ends lost 0 bases and 8 bases, in that order; junction bases with no gene match: 6. The germline gives CDR1 SGHTS, CDR2 YDEGEE. In DNA, the CDR3 is TGTGCCAGCAGCTTGGTGGCAGGGGGCGAGGGCTACACCTTC. The encoded protein is CASSLVAGGEGYTF.

This chain connects TRBV7-3 to TRBJ2-1; 9 bases align to TRBD2. The CDR3 has 16 residues. Germline CDR1 reads SGHTA; CDR2 reads FQGTGA. J lost 6 bases, V lost 5 bases, and 11 bases had no gene match. In DNA form, the CDR3 reads TGTGCCAGCAGCCGTCAGGGCGGGAGGGCCTTCAATGAGCAGTTCTTC. It encodes CASSRQGGRAFNEQFF. Drawing the rest from reference TRBV7-3 and TRBJ2-1, the complete variable domain is GAGVSQTPSNKVTEKGKYVELRCDPISGHTALYWYRQSLGQGPEFLIYFQGTGAADDSGLPNDRFFAVRPEGSVSTLKIQRTERGDSAVYLCASSRQGGRAFNEQFFGPGTRLTVL.

This clone was observed a few times. The V gene is TRBV6-4, the J gene TRBJ1-2; D remains ambiguous. This CDR3 spans 13 amino acids. The germline V gene has CDR1 MRHNA and CDR2 SNTAGT. V shed 0 bases and J shed 8 bases, with 10 bases lying between them. The DNA of the CDR3 is TGTGCCAGCAGTGACTCGGACGGAGGGGGCTACACCTTC. It specifies CASSDSDGGGYTF.

The chain combines TRBV11-2 with TRBJ2-5; no clear D. V was trimmed by 4 bases and J by 2 bases, leaving 2 bases between them. The CDR3 is 11 residues long. The V gene's germline CDR1 is SGHAT and CDR2 FQNNGV. This chain's CDR3 is CASSSQETQYF. DNA of the CDR3: TGTGCCAGCAGCTCTCAAGAGACCCAGTACTTC.

The V call is TRBV24-1, the J call TRBJ1-1, with D possibly being TRBD1 (5 bases). Germline CDR1 is KGHDR and CDR2 is SFDVKD. V dropped 5 bases and J dropped 6 bases, with 12 bases sitting between them. The CDR3 consists of 13 residues. This chain's CDR3 is CATSARGSAEAFF. CDR3 coding DNA: TGTGCCACCAGTGCAAGGGGTTCGGCTGAAGCTTTCTTT.

J is TRBJ1-5 and V is TRBV2; D gene ambiguous. Trimming stripped 7 bases from V and 0 bases from J, with 7 bases between. The CDR3 consists of 13 residues. Germline V gives CDR1 SNHLY, CDR2 FYNNEI. CDR3 in amino acids: CASKGGSNQPQHF. The DNA of the CDR3 is TGTGCCAGCAAGGGAGGTAGCAATCAGCCCCAGCATTTT.

This clone was seen a few times. This chain uses TRBV11-2 with TRBJ2-1; no clear D gene. V was clipped by 8 bases and J by 8 bases, with 10 bases between them. The CDR3 totals 11 residues. Germline-derived CDR1 and CDR2 are SGHAT and FQNNGV. The CDR3 spells CASSHMDEQFF. CDR3 sequence (DNA): TGTGCCAGCTCACATATGGATGAGCAGTTCTTC.

CDR3 DNA: TGTGCCATCAGGGAACCGACAGGGACTGATCTCGAGCAGTACTTC. Translation gives CAIREPTGTDLEQYF. The chain recombines TRBV10-3 with TRBJ2-7; possibly TRBD1 for D (7 bases). The ends were cut back, 6 bases at V and 6 bases at J, with 21 bases in the middle. The CDR3 loop spans 15 amino acids. The V gene's germline CDR1 is ENHRY and CDR2 SYGVKD.

Only a few counts were recorded for this clone. J is TRBJ2-7 and V is TRBV19; perhaps TRBD1 as D (7 bases). The V and J ends lost 3 bases and 3 bases respectively, with 12 bases between them. Germline V gives CDR1 LNHDA, CDR2 SQIVND (reference sequence). There are 14 residues in the CDR3. The CDR3 reads CASSISGGNYEQYF. CDR3 bases: TGTGCCAGTAGTATTTCAGGGGGGAACTACGAGCAGTACTTC.

The rearrangement uses TRBV19 and TRBJ1-4; D remains unclear. In germline, CDR1 is LNHDA, CDR2 SQIVND (reference sequence). The CDR3 contains 15 residues. Trimming shortened V by 0 bases and J by 7 bases, and 12 bases separated the two germline ends. The CDR3 loop is CASSIEWRIGEKLFF. Here the CDR3 DNA reads TGTGCCAGTAGTATAGAATGGCGGATTGGTGAAAAACTGTTTTTT.

V gene TRBV7-6 combines with J gene TRBJ2-1; D is perhaps TRBD1 (5 bases). Per germline, CDR1 SGHVS and CDR2 FNYEAQ. Trimming took 5 bases from V and 9 from J, leaving 11 bases between them. This CDR3 contains 12 residues. CDR3 sequence reads: CASSPGALEQFF. In DNA form, the CDR3 reads TGTGCCAGCAGCCCTGGGGCACTTGAGCAGTTCTTC.

This chain's CDR3 is CATSDLGTGQETQYF. The CDR3 DNA follows: TGTGCCACCAGTGATTTAGGGACAGGCCAAGAGACCCAGTACTTC. J is TRBJ2-5 and V is TRBV24-1; TRBD1 matches at 8 bases. The CDR3 contains 15 residues. V lost 1 base, J lost 1 base, and 1 base stayed unmatched. The germline V gene has CDR1 KGHDR and CDR2 SFDVKD.

The chain joins TRBV2 to TRBJ1-1; D might be TRBD1 (6 bases). This CDR3 comprises 12 residues. CDR1 SNHLY and CDR2 FYNNEI come from the germline V gene. The ends were cut back, 6 bases at V and 6 bases at J, with 11 bases in the middle. CDR3 region: CASSVQGSEAFF. CDR3 nucleotides: TGTGCCAGCAGCGTACAGGGATCTGAAGCTTTCTTT.

The J gene is TRBJ2-2, the V gene TRBV9; TRBD2 agrees at 7 bases. CDR1 SGDLS and CDR2 YYNGEE come from the germline V gene. J gave up 5 bases and V 0 bases, and 7 bases lay outside the gene matches. The CDR3 has 16 residues. This CDR3 is CASSVAGGLGTGELFF. CDR3 DNA: TGTGCCAGCAGCGTAGCGGGGGGATTGGGGACCGGGGAGCTGTTTTTT.